This T cell receptor (beta chain) was retrieved from a study of molecular identifiers for immune sequencing clone quantification. Study findings and constraints: The study reportedly detected spiked Jurkat TCR RNA from one cell among around 1 million naive cells.

The V gene lost 9 bases and the J gene lost 7 bases, with 16 bases spanning the gap. Germline lookup yields CDR1 LNHDA and CDR2 SQIVND (reference sequence). The CDR3 sequence is 13 residues long. Points on this clonotype: As yet, its antigen is unknown.

When naive CD8 T cells were sorted, they were gated as CD8+CD4-CCR7+CD45RA+. Making the bulk TCR libraries relied on previously described methods and listed TCR primers. Each CDR3 protein gets one entry after TCRdb re-called the PCR reads with MiXCR. The sample lists around 65,000 distinct CDR3 sequences, less than 20% occurring once. The V gene is TRBV19, the J gene TRBJ2-1; D remains ambiguous. The material sequenced was naive CD8+ T cells from blood, with Jurkat cell RNA spiked in. Indicated subset: FACS-sorted CD8+CD4-CCR7+CD45RA+ naive T cells. This TCR was sampled from a human donor in good health. Some libraries in this study had Jurkat cell RNA spiked in. CDR3 in amino acids: CASPRKVGNEQFF. In DNA, the CDR3 is TGTGCCAGCCCCAGGAAGGTTGGGAATGAGCAGTTCTTC.